This T cell receptor (beta chain) was obtained from a study of technical replicates of blood from a few donors. This table comes from immunoSEQ multiplex PCR, and its TCRdb copy is limited to in-frame clones, with some not included. The repertoire consists of around 97,000 clones, with about 94% occurring once and the leading ten covering 0.25% to 0.35%. Germline assignment: CDR1 LNHDA and CDR2 SQIVND (reference sequence). The CDR3 loop spans 15 amino acids. J was trimmed by 6 bases and V by 4 bases; bases with no gene match: 6. The chain employs TRBV19 and TRBJ1-4; 9 bases map to TRBD1. Sequencing used T cells isolated from PBMCs. The clonotype comes from a human donor in good health. CDR3 DNA sequence: TGTGCCAGTAGTACTCTACAGGGGGCGCATGAAAAACTGTTTTTT. Its protein is CASSTLQGAHEKLFF.